The 8 T cell receptor beta chains presented below share a single source sample, sequenced in a study of T cells in Graves' hyperthyroidism and ophthalmopathy. Amplification yielded TCR beta CDR3 regions, with RNA transcripts as the source. With the HTBI primer set, the TCR CDR3 went through a first round of RT-PCR. TCRdb reprocessed the multiplex PCR reads via MiXCR and lists one record per CDR3 protein. Among around 580,000 distinct CDR3 sequences, over 15% were seen once, and the ten largest hold approximately 20%. The sample comprised blood. These TCRs come from a woman aged 18 to 35 with Graves' hyperthyroidism.

In this sample, this clonotype turned up many times. The chain's CDR3 is CATSRAGFGSGSSYEQYF. The DNA of the CDR3 is TGTGCCACCAGCAGAGCCGGGTTCGGTAGCGGGAGCTCCTACGAGCAGTACTTC. The chain combines TRBV15 with TRBJ2-7; TRBD2 agrees at 9 bases. Germline trimming cut 1 base from V and 0 bases from J; bases unmatched to any gene: 10. Germline V gives CDR1 LNHNV, CDR2 YYDKDF (reference sequence). The CDR3 covers 18 residues. Full variable domain (remainder filled in from reference TRBV15 and TRBJ2-7): DAMVIQNPRYQVTQFGKPVTLSCSQTLNHNVMYWYQQKSSQAPKLLFHYYDKDFNNEADTPDNFQSRRPNTSFCFLDIRSPGLGDTAMYLCATSRAGFGSGSSYEQYFGPGTRLTVT.

This clonotype was observed many times. CDR3 sequence reads: CASSLSTTSTDTQYF. The CDR3 nucleotides read TGTGCCAGCAGTTTATCGACTACTAGCACAGATACGCAGTATTTT. The V gene is TRBV28, the J gene TRBJ2-3, with TRBD2 as a possible D gene (5 bases). V lost 1 base and J lost 0, with 8 bases in between. CDR1 is MDHEN and CDR2 is SYDVKM in the germline V gene. The CDR3 is made up of 15 amino acids.

This clonotype was observed a handful of times. The chain links TRBV29-1 to TRBJ1-3; D call uncertain. Between the trimmed V and J ends, which lost 4 bases and 0 bases, there was a span of 10 bases. CDR3 length equals 14 residues. Germline CDR1 reads SQVTM; CDR2 reads ANQGSEA. This CDR3 reads CSVAPHPSGNTIYF. The DNA of the CDR3 is TGCAGCGTTGCCCCACACCCCTCTGGAAACACCATATATTTT.

This chain links TRBV6-2 or TRBV6-3 with TRBJ2-1; TRBD1 matches 9 bases. V dropped 5 bases and J dropped 6; count of bases not matched to a gene: 8. The CDR3 sequence is 15 residues long. The germline CDR1 and CDR2 sequences are MNHEY and SVGEGT. The CDR3 protein is CASSDSGQGSNEQFF. The CDR3 nucleotides are TGTGCCAGCAGTGATTCGGGACAGGGATCCAATGAGCAGTTCTTC.

There are many counts of this clonotype. V is TRBV20-1 and J is TRBJ1-1; TRBD1 matches 9 bases. Germline CDR1 reads DFQATT; CDR2 reads SNEGSKA (reference sequence). V shed 5 bases and J 5 bases; nucleotides not matched to a gene: 9. The CDR3 is 14 amino acids. The CDR3 nucleotides read TGCAGTGCTCGGATCCGGGACAGGGTTACTGAAGCTTTCTTT. This gives the protein CSARIRDRVTEAFF.

The chain joins TRBV6-1 to TRBJ1-4; 9 nucleotides line up with TRBD1. Germline V gene data show CDR1 as MNHNS and CDR2 as SASEGT. Germline trimming cut 6 bases from V and 6 bases from J; bases unmatched to any gene: 2. The CDR3 is 13 amino acids. The CDR3 nucleotides read TGTGCCAGCAGAAGGGACAGGGATGAAAAACTGTTTTTT. Protein: CASRRDRDEKLFF.

The chain recombines TRBV15 with TRBJ1-1; possibly TRBD1 for D (5 bases). The V gene lost 3 bases and the J gene lost 11 bases, with 13 bases spanning the gap. The CDR3 covers 12 residues. Germline CDR1 LNHNV, CDR2 YYDKDF (reference sequence). DNA for the CDR3: TGTGCCACCAGCAGCCAGGGAATTGAGGCTTTCTTT. This sequence encodes CATSSQGIEAFF.

The chain carries TRBV11-2 and TRBJ2-7; D possibly corresponds to TRBD1 (6 bases). Trimming took 5 bases from V and 6 from J, leaving 20 bases between them. CDR3 length: 15 amino acids. Germline V lookup: CDR1 SGHAT, CDR2 FQNNGV. The CDR3 nucleotides are TGTGCCAGCAGCCCTCAACAGGGACGTTGGGGCGAGCAGTACTTC. Amino acid sequence: CASSPQQGRWGEQYF.